This passage covers 25 T cell receptor beta chains from one sample sequenced in a study of beta chain features in type 1 diabetes. Since all of the isolated RNA was reverse transcribed, expressed TCRB transcripts were what got sequenced. Method: immunoSEQ multiplex PCR; TCRdb's copy keeps in-frame clones and lacks some. The profile shows 970,000 or so clones, 17% of them singletons. The sample comprised naive CD4+ T cells from blood. Receptors were obtained from a woman younger than 35 in good health.

The rearrangement uses TRBV4-2 and TRBJ2-5, with TRBD2 matching over 8 bases. Per germline, CDR1 LGHNA and CDR2 YNFKEQ. There are 15 residues in the CDR3. The trim removed 1 base at V and 0 bases at J, leaving 1 base unmatched. CDR3 protein: CASSQVAGNQETQYF. The CDR3, as DNA: TGTGCCAGCAGCCAAGTAGCGGGGAACCAAGAGACCCAGTACTTC.

The chain recombines TRBV5-6 with TRBJ2-1, with 10 bases lining up with TRBD2. CDR1 SGHDT and CDR2 YYEEEE come from the germline V gene. V dropped 3 bases and J dropped 6; count of bases not matched to a gene: 3. The CDR3 runs 14 residues. CDR3 sequence: CASSYASGSNEQFF. The DNA of the CDR3 is TGTGCCAGCAGCTATGCTAGCGGGAGCAATGAGCAGTTCTTC.

This clone was found a few times. The chain couples TRBV10-3 to TRBJ2-3; maybe TRBD1 (6 bases). V was shortened by 3 bases and J by 2 bases, with 12 bases between the two germline ends. The CDR3 runs to 15 residues. Per the germline V gene, CDR1 is ENHRY and CDR2 is SYGVKD. CDR3 protein: CAISEQGRNTDTQYF. CDR3 nucleotide sequence: TGTGCCATCAGTGAACAGGGTAGGAACACAGATACGCAGTATTTT.

This clone was seen more than once but under ten times. The chain uses TRBV5-1 and TRBJ2-3; D call uncertain. Per germline, CDR1 SGHRS and CDR2 YFSETQ. This CDR3 contains 11 residues. The germline V and J ends were trimmed by 4 bases and 9 bases, with 9 bases remaining between them. As DNA, the CDR3 is TGCGCCAGCAGCCCCGATCAGACGCAGTATTTT. It is translated as CASSPDQTQYF.

In this sample, this clone turned up a few times. The rearrangement uses TRBV7-2 and TRBJ2-1, with no clear D. Trimming took 5 bases from V and 10 from J, leaving 15 bases between them. CDR1 SGHTA and CDR2 FQGNSA come from the germline V gene. CDR3 length: 13 residues. CDR3 coding DNA: TGTGCCAGCAGCCAAAAGTCTGCGTCGGAGCAGTTCTTC. It translates to CASSQKSASEQFF.

This clone came up a few times. V gene TRBV9 combines with J gene TRBJ2-3; the D is unclear. Germline CDR1 and CDR2: SGDLS and YYNGEE. The V and J ends lost 0 bases and 5 bases respectively, with 10 bases between them. The CDR3 extends over 14 amino acids. The DNA for the CDR3 is TGTGCCAGCAGCGTAGGACCGGCCGAAGATACGCAGTATTTT. This gives the protein CASSVGPAEDTQYF.

The rearrangement links TRBV6-1 to TRBJ2-7; weak D call: TRBD1 (6 bases). With 0 bases removed from V and 0 bases from J, the gap between germline ends came to 9 bases. The germline gives CDR1 MNHNS, CDR2 SASEGT. The CDR3 has 15 amino acids. CDR3 in DNA: TGTGCCAGCAGTGAAGCGGGGACACTCTCCTACGAGCAGTACTTC. Amino acids: CASSEAGTLSYEQYF.

The J gene is TRBJ2-6, the V gene TRBV28; D gene uncertain. Trimming stripped 3 bases from V and 1 base from J, with 4 bases between. CDR1 is MDHEN, CDR2 SYDVKM, per germline. The CDR3 loop spans 14 amino acids. DNA for the CDR3: TGTGCCAGCAGTTTCCATTCTGGGGCCAACGTCCTGACTTTC. Translated, it gives CASSFHSGANVLTF. Full variable domain (rest looked up from reference TRBV28 and TRBJ2-6): DVKVTQSSRYLVKRTGEKVFLECVQDMDHENMFWYRQDPGLGLRLIYFSYDVKMKEKGDIPEGYSVSREKKERFSLILESASTNQTSMYLCASSFHSGANVLTFGAGSRLTVL.

The rearrangement uses TRBV6-1 and TRBJ2-1; 7 nucleotides agree with TRBD2. The germline V gene has CDR1 MNHNS and CDR2 SASEGT. The CDR3 has 15 amino acids. V was clipped by 3 bases and J by 3 bases; unmatched bases: 5. The CDR3 region is CASSDWLAVYNEQFF. CDR3 sequence (DNA): TGTGCCAGCAGTGATTGGCTAGCGGTCTACAATGAGCAGTTCTTC.

CDR3: CASSFPGSQETQYF. CDR3 bases: TGTGCCAGCAGCTTTCCCGGGTCCCAAGAGACCCAGTACTTC. The rearrangement links TRBV5-4 to TRBJ2-5, with unresolved D. The CDR3 has 14 residues. Germline V gives CDR1 SGHNT, CDR2 YYREEE (reference sequence). Between the trimmed V and J ends, which lost 2 bases and 1 base, there was a span of 9 bases. Using reference TRBV5-4 and TRBJ2-5 for the parts outside the CDR3, the full variable domain is ETGVTQSPTHLIKTRGQQVTLRCSSQSGHNTVSWYQQALGQGPQFIFQYYREEENGRGNFPPRFSGLQFPNYSSELNVNALELDDSALYLCASSFPGSQETQYFGPGTRLLVL.

Only a few counts were recorded for this clone. The V gene is TRBV27, the J gene TRBJ2-5; 7 bases match TRBD1. Germline assignment: CDR1 MNHEY and CDR2 SMNVEV (reference sequence). V gave up 5 bases and J gave up 3 bases; unmatched junction bases: 12. The CDR3 extends over 16 amino acids. CDR3 protein: CASSPWVTGIEETQYF. The CDR3 nucleotides read TGTGCCAGCAGTCCGTGGGTGACAGGGATCGAAGAGACCCAGTACTTC.

This clone has only a few counts. The CDR3 DNA is TGCGCCAGCAGCTTGTCTGGCGCCCGAGGTACCTACGAGCAGTACTTC. Translated: CASSLSGARGTYEQYF. The J gene is TRBJ2-7, the V gene TRBV5-1; D is undetermined. Per germline, CDR1 SGHRS and CDR2 YFSETQ. The V and J ends lost 1 base and 2 bases respectively, with 16 bases between them. This CDR3 has 16 residues. Filled out from reference TRBV5-1 and TRBJ2-7, the complete variable domain reads KAGVTQTPRYLIKTRGQQVTLSCSPISGHRSVSWYQQTPGQGLQFLFEYFSETQRNKGNFPGRFSGRQFSNSRSEMNVSTLELGDSALYLCASSLSGARGTYEQYFGPGTRLTVT.

The sample holds one count of this clone. This chain uses TRBV4-1 with TRBJ1-5; no definite D call. The germline V gene has CDR1 MGHRA and CDR2 YSYEKL. This CDR3 region has 14 residues. V lost 1 base and J 3 bases, leaving 7 bases between the germline ends. The CDR3 bases are TGCGCCAGCAGCCAAGGAGCGGCCAATCAGCCCCAGCATTTT. Residues: CASSQGAANQPQHF.

The sample holds a few counts of this clone. The chain links TRBV7-2 to TRBJ1-2, with D maybe TRBD1 (6 bases). Germline lookup yields CDR1 SGHTA and CDR2 FQGNSA. This CDR3 has 14 residues. V gave up 4 bases and J gave up 3 bases, with 12 bases separating them. The CDR3 DNA is TGTGCCAGCAGCTACCGGACAGCCGACTATGGCTACACCTTC. It is translated as CASSYRTADYGYTF.

Notes on this clone: Other DNA sequences in this sample translate to the same CDR3. The J gene is TRBJ2-7, the V gene TRBV27; the D gene is possibly TRBD2 (5 bases). Germline V gives CDR1 MNHEY, CDR2 SMNVEV (reference sequence). Trimming removed 3 bases from V and 6 bases from J, with 12 bases in between. The CDR3 length is 13 residues. The chain's CDR3 is CASSLSLGGEQYF. The CDR3 DNA sequence: TGTGCCAGCAGTTTGTCACTAGGAGGCGAGCAGTACTTC.

The chain joins TRBV15 to TRBJ1-5; no firm D call. Germline V CDR1 and CDR2: LNHNV, YYDKDF (reference sequence). V was pared by 1 base and J by 7 bases, with 8 bases between. The CDR3 runs 13 residues. Here the CDR3 reads CATSRGVGQPQHF. The CDR3 region has the DNA TGTGCCACCAGCAGAGGGGTTGGACAGCCCCAGCATTTT.

The chain employs TRBV27 and TRBJ1-1; perhaps TRBD1 as D (5 bases). The V gene's germline CDR1 is MNHEY and CDR2 SMNVEV (reference sequence). There are 14 residues in the CDR3. Trimming pared 4 bases from V and 5 bases from J, leaving 14 bases between. As DNA, the CDR3 is TGTGCCAGCAGTTCCCCCCTGAGGGGAACTGAAGCTTTCTTT. It yields the protein CASSSPLRGTEAFF.

This clone has more than one count but fewer than ten. This chain connects TRBV27 to TRBJ2-3; D remains ambiguous. Germline V lookup: CDR1 MNHEY, CDR2 SMNVEV (reference sequence). Trimming removed 2 bases from V and 1 base from J, with 7 bases in between. The CDR3 sequence is 14 residues long. CDR3 in DNA: TGTGCCAGCAGTTTACGGCGTGGCACAGATACGCAGTATTTT. It yields the protein CASSLRRGTDTQYF.

The rearrangement links TRBV5-6 to TRBJ1-2, with D possibly TRBD1 on 5 matching bases. The V and J ends lost 4 bases and 10 bases respectively, with 14 bases between them. CDR3 size: 12 residues. Germline values: CDR1 SGHDT, CDR2 YYEEEE. In nucleotides, the CDR3 is TGTGCCAGCAGCCCAGCAGGGACTCCCTACACCTTC. It yields the protein CASSPAGTPYTF.

This chain joins TRBV11-2 and TRBJ2-3; the match to TRBD2 covers 8 bases. CDR1 and CDR2 (germline): SGHAT, FQNNGV. The CDR3 runs 16 residues. The junction had 9 bases not matched to a gene; V was cut back by 7 bases and J by 0 bases. The CDR3 nucleotides read TGTGCCAGCACCTTCGTAGCGGGGATTAGCACAGATACGCAGTATTTT. Translating gives CASTFVAGISTDTQYF.

V usage is TRBV18 and J usage is TRBJ2-2; D gene unclear. This CDR3 comprises 14 residues. Trimming removed 1 base at V and 4 bases at J, with 7 bases between. Germline lookup yields CDR1 KGHSH and CDR2 LQKENI. This CDR3 is CASSPLWGTGELFF. In DNA, the CDR3 is TGTGCCAGCTCACCACTGTGGGGCACCGGGGAGCTGTTTTTT.

This chain joins TRBV7-9 and TRBJ2-3; the D gene is possibly TRBD2 (5 bases). This CDR3 has 15 residues. Germline CDR1 reads SEHNR; CDR2 reads FQNEAQ (reference sequence). V shed 3 bases and J shed 0 bases, with 10 bases lying between them. DNA for the CDR3: TGTGCCAGCAGCTTCGGCCTAGCTAGCACAGATACGCAGTATTTT. Its translation: CASSFGLASTDTQYF.

The CDR3 is CASSFSSGSTQETQYF. The DNA for the CDR3 is TGTGCCAGCAGTTTTTCTAGCGGGAGTACTCAAGAGACCCAGTACTTC. This chain joins TRBV28 and TRBJ2-5; 10 bases fit TRBD2. Germline CDR1 reads MDHEN; CDR2 reads SYDVKM. The J segment lost 2 bases and the V segment lost 3 bases, leaving 6 bases of the junction unmatched. This CDR3 region has 16 residues. Using reference TRBV28 and TRBJ2-5 for the parts outside the CDR3, the full variable domain is DVKVTQSSRYLVKRTGEKVFLECVQDMDHENMFWYRQDPGLGLRLIYFSYDVKMKEKGDIPEGYSVSREKKERFSLILESASTNQTSMYLCASSFSSGSTQETQYFGPGTRLLVL.

A single count supports this clone. This chain connects TRBV6-5 to TRBJ2-3; D gene unclear. V lost 0 bases to trimming and J lost 0 bases, with 10 bases between them. The CDR3 extends over 16 amino acids. Germline lookup yields CDR1 MNHEY and CDR2 SVGAGI. CDR3 protein: CASSYSGATSTDTQYF. In DNA form, the CDR3 reads TGTGCCAGCAGTTACTCGGGCGCCACTAGCACAGATACGCAGTATTTT.

V gene TRBV2 combines with J gene TRBJ2-1; 10 positions agree with TRBD1. CDR3 length: 15 amino acids. The germline gives CDR1 SNHLY, CDR2 FYNNEI. V lost 7 bases, J lost 2 bases, and 5 bases stayed unmatched. The CDR3 DNA reads TGTGCCAGCAAGATCGGGACAGGGGCCTACAATGAGCAGTTCTTC. Amino acids: CASKIGTGAYNEQFF.